This T cell receptor (beta chain) was sequenced in a study of T-cell reconstitution after alpha-beta-depleted transplantation in children. This clonotype was seen at least ten times. The J segment lost 7 bases and the V segment lost 5 bases, leaving 6 bases of the junction unmatched. The CDR3 length is 14 residues. Unique molecular identifiers tagged the TCRbeta library. TCRdb re-called the PCR reads through MiXCR, storing one row per CDR3 protein. The sample consists of 200,000 to 250,000 distinct CDR3 sequences, roughly 9% of them appearing once. V usage is TRBV12-3 or TRBV12-4 and J usage is TRBJ2-7, with TRBD2 matching over 12 bases. Material: PBMCs from the stem cell graft donor, obtained from the stem cell graft. This receptor was obtained from a human donor who donated a stem cell graft to a child with acute lymphoblastic leukemia. CDR3 region: CASSPSGGAEEQYF. The CDR3, as DNA: TGTGCCAGCAGTCCTAGCGGGGGGGCGGAAGAGCAGTACTTC.